The sample holds a few counts of the clone carrying this T cell receptor beta chain. CDR1 and CDR2 (germline): SGHTA, FQGTGA. The CDR3 extends over 15 amino acids. Deletions cut 2 bases from V and 7 bases from J, with 17 bases between. This entry belongs to a study of beta chain features in type 1 diabetes. Every isolated RNA sample was fully reverse transcribed, so sequencing captured expressed TCRB transcripts. Repertoires were generated with immunoSEQ multiplex PCR, while TCRdb's copy carries only in-frame clones and drops some. The sample has about 140,000 clones, less than 9% seen once. This clonotype was obtained from a woman in her 30s in good health. Sequencing was carried out using central memory CD4+ T cells from blood. The chain is built from TRBV7-3 and TRBJ1-2; D is perhaps TRBD1 (6 bases). This CDR3 reads CASSLDMTGSRGYTF. CDR3 DNA: TGTGCCAGCAGCTTAGATATGACAGGCTCCCGTGGCTACACCTTC.